The 3 T cell receptor beta chains reported below all come from one sample, sequenced in a study of blood T cell repertoires in COVID-19. Assay: immunoSEQ multiplex PCR; the TCRdb copy retains only in-frame clones and omits some. The sample shows about 100,000 clones, 85% to 90% of them seen only once. The source material was peripheral blood. Receptors were obtained from a human donor with active COVID-19. The donor label of this sample is uncertain.

This clone was found once. The V gene is TRBV7-3, the J gene TRBJ2-2; D might be TRBD1 (6 bases). In germline, CDR1 is SGHTA, CDR2 FQGTGA. Trimming shortened V by 3 bases and J by 0 bases, and 8 bases separated the two germline ends. CDR3 length equals 15 residues. CDR3 sequence (DNA): TGTGCCAGCAGCTTTGGGGGCCCGAACACCGGGGAGCTGTTTTTT. Amino acids: CASSFGGPNTGELFF.

This clone was seen only once. CDR3 DNA sequence: TGTGCCAGCTCAAGAGGGTCCAGCTCCTACAATGAGCAGTTCTTC. Translated, it gives CASSRGSSSYNEQFF. The rearrangement uses TRBV18 and TRBJ2-1; weak D call: TRBD2 (5 bases). The CDR3 is made up of 15 amino acids. CDR1 is KGHSH, CDR2 LQKENI, per germline. Between the trimmed V and J ends, which lost 5 bases and 0 bases, there was a span of 11 bases.

V gene TRBV29-1 combines with J gene TRBJ2-7; TRBD1 might be the D (6 bases). This CDR3 is 11 amino acids long. Germline CDR1 is SQVTM and CDR2 is ANQGSEA. The V and J ends lost 3 bases and 6 bases respectively, with 9 bases between them. The CDR3 reads CSVDQGSEQYF. The CDR3 DNA reads as TGCAGCGTTGATCAGGGGAGCGAGCAGTACTTC.